The next 29 T cell receptor beta chains were all read from a single sample in a study of blood T cell repertoires in COVID-19. Measured with immunoSEQ multiplex PCR; TCRdb has only the in-frame clones, and not every one. Altogether under 350,000 clones are present, around 90% being singletons, with the ten largest covering roughly 2.2%. Sequencing was done on a sample of peripheral blood. The receptors derive from a man in his forties or fifties with acute or convalescent COVID-19.

This rearrangement joins TRBV11-2 to TRBJ1-4; possibly TRBD1 for D (6 bases). The CDR3 runs 16 residues. V lost 0 bases, J lost 4 bases, and 12 bases lay in between. Germline loops: CDR1 SGHAT, CDR2 FQNNGV. The DNA for the CDR3 is TGTGCCAGCAGCTTAGATCCACAGGGTCTTAATGAAAAACTGTTTTTT. Protein: CASSLDPQGLNEKLFF.

This chain links TRBV29-1 with TRBJ2-1; the match to TRBD1 covers 9 bases. The CDR3 spans 15 residues. The V gene end was trimmed by 7 bases and the J gene end by 2 bases; junction bases not matched to a gene: 9. CDR1 and CDR2 from the germline V gene are SQVTM and ANQGSEA. CDR3 protein: CSARSGTGTYNEQFF. CDR3 DNA sequence: TGCAGCGCTAGATCCGGGACAGGGACCTACAATGAGCAGTTCTTC.

The V gene is TRBV3-1 (or the pseudogene TRBV3-2), the J gene TRBJ1-3; TRBD1 is a possible D gene (5 bases). The V gene lost 1 base and the J gene lost 2 bases, with 9 bases spanning the gap. CDR3 size: 15 residues. Per germline, CDR1 LGHDT and CDR2 YNNKEL (reference sequence). This chain's CDR3 is CASSQGWTTGNTIYF. In DNA, the CDR3 is TGTGCCAGCAGCCAAGGGTGGACAACTGGAAACACCATATATTTT.

The V and J genes are TRBV7-9 and TRBJ2-5; maybe TRBD1 (5 bases). Trimming left V 3 bases short and J 1 base short, with 15 bases between. Germline V lookup: CDR1 SEHNR, CDR2 FQNEAQ (reference sequence). The CDR3 contains 16 residues. CDR3 sequence: CASSFPQAKSQETQYF. CDR3 in DNA: TGTGCCAGCAGCTTCCCACAGGCTAAATCCCAAGAGACCCAGTACTTC.

This rearrangement joins TRBV18 to TRBJ2-6, with D unclear. CDR3 length equals 13 residues. Trimming took off 4 bases at V and 3 bases at J, with 4 bases between the two ends. Germline V gene sequence: CDR1 KGHSH, CDR2 LQKENI. CDR3 nucleotides: TGTGCCAGCTCACTTATTGGGGCCAACGTCCTGACTTTC. It yields the protein CASSLIGANVLTF.

This clone was counted between two and nine times. The V gene is TRBV30, the J gene TRBJ1-4; TRBD1 agrees at 8 bases. V lost 3 bases, J lost 2 bases, and 8 bases stayed unmatched. The CDR3 is 16 residues long. Germline assignment: CDR1 GTSNPN and CDR2 SVGIG (reference sequence). This CDR3 reads CAWRSGQGGTNEKLFF. The CDR3 DNA reads as TGTGCCTGGAGGAGCGGACAGGGTGGGACTAATGAAAAACTGTTTTTT.

The chain combines TRBV19 with TRBJ2-5, with D possibly matching TRBD1 (5 bases). Germline CDR1 LNHDA, CDR2 SQIVND (reference sequence). The CDR3 has 13 amino acids. Trimming cost V 3 bases and J 2 bases, with 7 bases left between them. CDR3 in amino acids: CASSINRQETQYF. CDR3 in DNA: TGTGCCAGTAGTATCAACAGGCAAGAGACCCAGTACTTC. Supplemented by reference TRBV19 and TRBJ2-5, the full variable domain reads DGGITQSPKYLFRKEGQNVTLSCEQNLNHDAMYWYRQDPGQGLRLIYYSQIVNDFQKGDIAEGYSVSREKKESFPLTVTSAQKNPTAFYLCASSINRQETQYFGPGTRLLVL.

The chain uses TRBV7-3 and TRBJ2-5; tentative D call: TRBD2 (6 bases). Per germline, CDR1 SGHTA and CDR2 FQGTGA. Between the trimmed V and J ends, which lost 6 bases and 0 bases, there was a span of 14 bases. The CDR3 sequence is 15 residues long. CDR3 protein: CASSPGTLYQETQYF. CDR3 nucleotide sequence: TGTGCCAGCAGTCCCGGGACTCTGTACCAAGAGACCCAGTACTTC.

This clone was detected ten times or more. The V call is TRBV4-1, the J call TRBJ2-6; TRBD1 matches at 8 bases. The germline V gene has CDR1 MGHRA and CDR2 YSYEKL. The CDR3 is made up of 18 amino acids. The J segment lost 0 bases and the V segment lost 0 bases, leaving 4 bases of the junction unmatched. The CDR3 reads CASSQDGDRLSGANVLTF. CDR3 sequence (DNA): TGCGCCAGCAGCCAAGATGGGGACAGGCTCTCTGGGGCCAACGTCCTGACTTTC.

CDR3 in DNA: TGTGCCAGCCGCAGGGTTAACACTGAAGCTTTCTTT. Translation gives CASRRVNTEAFF. The chain recombines TRBV9 with TRBJ1-1; TRBD1 might be the D (5 bases). The V end lost 7 bases, the J end lost 2 bases, and 9 bases lay between the germline ends. This CDR3 region has 12 residues. CDR1 and CDR2 from the germline V gene are SGDLS and YYNGEE.

In its sample, this clone was seen a few times. The chain employs TRBV7-9 and TRBJ1-1; 8 nucleotides agree with TRBD1. V was pared by 7 bases and J by 4 bases, with 8 bases of the junction left unmatched. This CDR3 region has 14 residues. Germline-derived CDR1 and CDR2 are SEHNR and FQNEAQ (reference sequence). The CDR3 nucleotides read TGTGCCAGCATCGACGGACAGGGTCCCACTGAAGCTTTCTTT. This codes for CASIDGQGPTEAFF.

V and J are TRBV3-1 (or the pseudogene TRBV3-2) and TRBJ1-5; D gene uncertain. The CDR3 loop spans 14 amino acids. Trimming pared 1 base from V and 3 bases from J, leaving 7 bases between. The germline V gene encodes CDR1 LGHDT and CDR2 YNNKEL (reference sequence). Here the CDR3 DNA reads TGTGCCAGCAGCCAAGCAGCGGACAATCAGCCCCAGCATTTT. Translated: CASSQAADNQPQHF.

This chain connects TRBV6-1 to TRBJ1-1; D call uncertain. The CDR3 is 13 amino acids. Trimming took off 2 bases at V and 2 bases at J, with 6 bases between the two ends. In germline, CDR1 is MNHNS, CDR2 SASEGT. The CDR3 region is CASSEKSNTEAFF. The CDR3 bases are TGTGCCAGCAGTGAAAAGAGTAACACTGAAGCTTTCTTT.

This sequence joins TRBV5-1 and TRBJ1-6, with TRBD1 as a possible D gene (5 bases). Trimming took 5 bases from V and 5 from J, leaving 20 bases between them. Germline values: CDR1 SGHRS, CDR2 YFSETQ. This CDR3 region has 17 residues. The CDR3 loop is CASSWQGHPRNNSPLHF. In DNA, the CDR3 is TGCGCCAGCAGTTGGCAGGGCCACCCCCGAAATAATTCACCCCTCCACTTT.

This chain links TRBV18 with TRBJ2-5, with 7 bases identical to TRBD2. The CDR3 runs to 16 residues. The germline gives CDR1 KGHSH, CDR2 LQKENI. J gave up 2 bases and V 5 bases, and 11 bases lay outside the gene matches. CDR3 loop: CASSFTGTMGQETQYF. The CDR3 coding sequence is TGTGCCAGCTCATTCACGGGGACTATGGGGCAAGAGACCCAGTACTTC.

The chain joins TRBV5-1 to TRBJ2-1, with 8 bases identical to TRBD2. Germline CDR1 SGHRS, CDR2 YFSETQ. After removal of 5 bases from V and 0 bases from J, the junction contained 4 bases not matched to a gene. This CDR3 is built from 15 residues. This CDR3 reads CASRGGGSSYNEQFF. The CDR3 DNA sequence: TGCGCCAGCAGGGGCGGGGGGAGCTCCTACAATGAGCAGTTCTTC.

The genes are TRBV6-5 and TRBJ2-5, with TRBD1 identical over 7 bases. This CDR3 has 14 residues. V was clipped by 5 bases and J by 4 bases; unmatched bases: 7. Germline CDR1 reads MNHEY; CDR2 reads SVGAGI. The CDR3 nucleotides are TGTGCCAGCAGTCAAACGACAGGGTTAGAGACCCAGTACTTC. This gives the protein CASSQTTGLETQYF.

This rearrangement joins TRBV12-3 or TRBV12-4 to TRBJ2-1; 8 nucleotides match TRBD2. This CDR3 has 13 residues. The V gene end was trimmed by 3 bases and the J gene end by 12 bases; junction bases not matched to a gene: 7. DNA for the CDR3: TGTGCCAGCAGTTTGACCTCGGGACTAGGGCAGTTCTTC. Protein product: CASSLTSGLGQFF.

The chain carries TRBV2 and TRBJ2-7; 10 bases map to TRBD1. The J segment lost 2 bases and the V segment lost 6 bases, leaving 7 bases of the junction unmatched. CDR1 is SNHLY, CDR2 FYNNEI, per germline. The CDR3 runs 15 residues. The CDR3 sequence is CASSGQGVNPYEQYF. In DNA form, the CDR3 reads TGTGCCAGCAGCGGACAGGGGGTCAACCCCTACGAGCAGTACTTC. Based on the CDR3 plus reference TRBV2 and TRBJ2-7, the full variable domain is EPEVTQTPSHQVTQMGQEVILRCVPISNHLYFYWYRQILGQKVEFLVSFYNNEISEKSEIFDDQFSVERPDGSNFTLKIRSTKLEDSAMYFCASSGQGVNPYEQYFGPGTRLTVT.

V usage is TRBV11-2 and J usage is TRBJ2-5, with 7 bases identical to TRBD2. The CDR3 consists of 15 residues. V shed 5 bases, J shed 2 bases, and the junction held 8 bases outside the gene matches. CDR1 SGHAT and CDR2 FQNNGV come from the germline V gene. CDR3 in amino acids: CASSTNSGLQETQYF. CDR3 nucleotides: TGTGCCAGCAGCACAAATAGCGGGCTACAAGAGACCCAGTACTTC.

V and J are TRBV7-9 and TRBJ1-1; D call uncertain. The CDR3 is 13 amino acids. V was pared by 5 bases and J by 1 base, with 8 bases between. Germline V gene sequence: CDR1 SEHNR, CDR2 FQNEAQ (reference sequence). CDR3: CASSRGENTEAFF. The CDR3 DNA is TGTGCCAGCAGCCGGGGAGAGAACACTGAAGCTTTCTTT.

This chain links TRBV30 with TRBJ1-6, with D uncertain. The V end was cut by 5 bases, the J end by 10 bases, with 15 bases between. Per germline, CDR1 GTSNPN and CDR2 SVGIG (reference sequence). The CDR3 totals 13 residues. In DNA, the CDR3 is TGTGCCTGGGACCGGGGAAGACCCTCACCCCTCCACTTT. Its protein is CAWDRGRPSPLHF.

The chain couples TRBV6-2 or TRBV6-3 to TRBJ1-3, with D uncertain. The V end was cut by 0 bases, the J end by 0 bases, with 6 bases between. CDR3 length: 15 residues. Per the germline V gene, CDR1 is MNHEY and CDR2 is SVGEGT. CDR3 in amino acids: CASSYSIRSGNTIYF. DNA for the CDR3: TGTGCCAGCAGTTACTCAATTCGCTCTGGAAACACCATATATTTT.

V and J are TRBV24-1 and TRBJ2-2; D possibly corresponds to TRBD1 (6 bases). The CDR3 is 15 residues long. CDR1 and CDR2 from the germline V gene are KGHDR and SFDVKD. Trimming cost V 4 bases and J 4 bases, with 12 bases left between them. The CDR3, as DNA: TGTGCCACCAGTGACAGGGGCGGAGGCACCGGGGAGCTGTTTTTT. Its translation is CATSDRGGGTGELFF.

The chain recombines TRBV2 with TRBJ2-1; 7 bases line up with TRBD2. Germline trimming cut 6 bases from V and 2 bases from J; bases unmatched to any gene: 13. CDR3 length equals 17 residues. Germline assignment: CDR1 SNHLY and CDR2 FYNNEI. CDR3 sequence (DNA): TGTGCCAGCAGCGCCCGTCGGGCGAGCGGGGCCTACAATGAGCAGTTCTTC. Encoded protein: CASSARRASGAYNEQFF.

Points on this clone: This specimen includes other DNA sequences encoding the same CDR3. J is TRBJ2-5 and V is TRBV7-2; D is unclear. This CDR3 comprises 14 residues. Germline CDR1 is SGHTA and CDR2 is FQGNSA. The ends were cut back, 1 base at V and 2 bases at J, with 8 bases in the middle. The DNA of the CDR3 is TGTGCCAGCAGCTTAGGTGGCAGTCAAGAGACCCAGTACTTC. Amino acids: CASSLGGSQETQYF.

The table lists this clone with a few counts. V and J are TRBV3-1 (or the pseudogene TRBV3-2) and TRBJ2-3, with TRBD1 identical over 9 bases. The germline gives CDR1 LGHDT, CDR2 YNNKEL (reference sequence). The CDR3 is 17 amino acids. J gave up 0 bases and V 4 bases, and 8 bases lay outside the gene matches. The CDR3 region is CASSLPRTGGSTDTQYF. CDR3 nucleotides: TGTGCCAGCAGCCTACCGAGAACAGGGGGCAGCACAGATACGCAGTATTTT.

A single count supports this clone. The gene calls are TRBV18 and TRBJ2-7; TRBD1 aligns across 10 bases. Trimming at V came to 3 bases and at J to 4 bases, leaving 9 bases not matched to a gene. Germline assignment: CDR1 KGHSH and CDR2 LQKENI. This CDR3 contains 16 residues. CDR3 region: CASSPQTGGERYEQYF. For the CDR3, the DNA is TGTGCCAGCTCACCCCAGACAGGGGGCGAGCGATACGAGCAGTACTTC.

The chain links TRBV9 to TRBJ2-1, with 9 positions matching TRBD1. Germline CDR1 SGDLS, CDR2 YYNGEE. The V segment lost 0 bases and the J segment 7 bases; nucleotides outside the gene matches: 11. The CDR3 is 17 amino acids. In nucleotides, the CDR3 is TGTGCCAGCAGCGTAGCTGTTGCGGGACAGGGTGATAATGAGCAGTTCTTC. This sequence encodes CASSVAVAGQGDNEQFF.